This TCR beta chain was sequenced during a study of radiation and T cells in renal cell carcinoma. At the level of the study: Nephrectomy followed 15 Gy stereotactic body radiation by 4 weeks.

Study-wide results and caveats: In blood, top tumor clones expanded by 2 weeks, shrinking by 4. Baseline intratumoral clonotype presence is unknown without pretreatment biopsies.

Germline V CDR1 and CDR2: SGHTA, FQGNSA. V gave up 4 bases and J gave up 2 bases; unmatched junction bases: 5. The CDR3 is made up of 14 amino acids. Time point noted: baseline pretreatment blood. Treatment described: 15 Gy SBRT to primary tumor, nephrectomy 4 weeks later. The tumor was a clear cell renal cell carcinoma. Note on this clone: Its antigen is unidentified.

Clones were sequenced by immunoSEQ multiplex PCR, and TCRdb holds only the in-frame ones, with some missing. The sample comprises approximately 110,000 clones, approximately 78% of which are singletons, and about 2.9% rests with the top ten. This specimen consisted of blood, obtained from a patient whose treatment included radiotherapy and nephrectomy. The rearrangement uses TRBV7-2 and TRBJ2-7; 7 positions match TRBD1. The clonotype comes from a woman aged 55-75 years with renal cell carcinoma. The CDR3: CASSWGTVPYEQYF. In DNA, the CDR3 is TGTGCCAGCAGCTGGGGGACAGTGCCCTACGAGCAGTACTTC.